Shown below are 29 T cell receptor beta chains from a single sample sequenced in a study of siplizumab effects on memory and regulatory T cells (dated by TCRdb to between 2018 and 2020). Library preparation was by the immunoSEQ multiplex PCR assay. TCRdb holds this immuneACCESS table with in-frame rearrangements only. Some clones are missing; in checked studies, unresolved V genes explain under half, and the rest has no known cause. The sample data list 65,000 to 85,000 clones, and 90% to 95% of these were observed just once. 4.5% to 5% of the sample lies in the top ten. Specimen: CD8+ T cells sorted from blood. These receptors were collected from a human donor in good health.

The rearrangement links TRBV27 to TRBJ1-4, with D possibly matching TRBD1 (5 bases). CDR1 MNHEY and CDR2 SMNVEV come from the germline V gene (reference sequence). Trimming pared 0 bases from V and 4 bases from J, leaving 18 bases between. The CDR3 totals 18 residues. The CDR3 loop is CASSLSSVRDGSNEKLFF. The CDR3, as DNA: TGTGCCAGCAGTTTATCCTCCGTCCGGGACGGGAGTAATGAAAAACTGTTTTTT.

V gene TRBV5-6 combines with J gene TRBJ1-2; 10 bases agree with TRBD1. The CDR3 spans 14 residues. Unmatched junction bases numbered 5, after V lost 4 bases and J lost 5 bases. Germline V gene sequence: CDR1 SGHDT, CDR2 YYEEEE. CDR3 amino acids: CASSPDRGGYGYTF. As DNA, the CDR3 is TGTGCCAGCAGCCCGGACAGGGGGGGATATGGCTACACCTTC. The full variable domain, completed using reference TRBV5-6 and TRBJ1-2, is DAGVTQSPTHLIKTRGQQVTLRCSPKSGHDTVSWYQQALGQGPQFIFQYYEEEERQRGNFPDRFSGHQFPNYSSELNVNALLLGDSALYLCASSPDRGGYGYTFGSGTRLTVV.

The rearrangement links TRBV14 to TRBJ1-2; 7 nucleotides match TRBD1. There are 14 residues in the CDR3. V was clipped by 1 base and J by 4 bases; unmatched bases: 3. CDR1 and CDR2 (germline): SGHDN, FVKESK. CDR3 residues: CASSQGAGGYGYTF. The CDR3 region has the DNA TGTGCCAGCAGCCAAGGAGCAGGGGGCTATGGCTACACCTTC.

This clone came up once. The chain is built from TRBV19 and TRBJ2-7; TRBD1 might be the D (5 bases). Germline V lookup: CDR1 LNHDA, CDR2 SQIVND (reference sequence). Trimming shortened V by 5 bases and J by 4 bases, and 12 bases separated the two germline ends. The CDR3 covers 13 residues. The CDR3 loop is CASSVTAPYEQYF. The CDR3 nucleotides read TGTGCCAGTAGTGTGACAGCCCCTTACGAGCAGTACTTC. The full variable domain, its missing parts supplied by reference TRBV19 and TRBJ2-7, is DGGITQSPKYLFRKEGQNVTLSCEQNLNHDAMYWYRQDPGQGLRLIYYSQIVNDFQKGDIAEGYSVSREKKESFPLTVTSAQKNPTAFYLCASSVTAPYEQYFGPGTRLTVT.

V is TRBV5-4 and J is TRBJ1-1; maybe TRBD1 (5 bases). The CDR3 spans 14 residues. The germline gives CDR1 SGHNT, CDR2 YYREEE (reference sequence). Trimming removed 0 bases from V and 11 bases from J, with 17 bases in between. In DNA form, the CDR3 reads TGTGCCAGCAGCTTGGCTCCGGGGGGGATAATGGCTTTCTTT. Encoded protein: CASSLAPGGIMAFF.

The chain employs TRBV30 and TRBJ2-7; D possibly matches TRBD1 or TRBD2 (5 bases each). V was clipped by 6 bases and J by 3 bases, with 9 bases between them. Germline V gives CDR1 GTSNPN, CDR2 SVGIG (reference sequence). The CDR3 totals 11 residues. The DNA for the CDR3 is TGTGCCTGCGGGACGGACTACGAGCAGTACTTC. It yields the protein CACGTDYEQYF.

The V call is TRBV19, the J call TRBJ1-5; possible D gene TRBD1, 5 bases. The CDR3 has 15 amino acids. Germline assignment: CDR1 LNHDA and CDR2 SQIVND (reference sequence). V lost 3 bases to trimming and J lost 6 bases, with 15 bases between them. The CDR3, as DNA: TGTGCCAGTAGTATGGTTTGGGGGGTGGGTCAGCCCCAGCATTTT. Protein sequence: CASSMVWGVGQPQHF.

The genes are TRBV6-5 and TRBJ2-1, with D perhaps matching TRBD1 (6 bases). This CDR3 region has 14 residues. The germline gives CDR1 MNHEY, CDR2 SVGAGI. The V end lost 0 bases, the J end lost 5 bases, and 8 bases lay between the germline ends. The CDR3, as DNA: TGTGCCAGCAGTTACTCGGCAGGGGACAATGAGCAGTTCTTC. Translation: CASSYSAGDNEQFF.

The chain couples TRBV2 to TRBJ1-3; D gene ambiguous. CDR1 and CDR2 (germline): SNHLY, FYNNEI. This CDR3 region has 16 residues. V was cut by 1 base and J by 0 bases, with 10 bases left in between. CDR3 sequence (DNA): TGTGCCAGCAGTGAAGATAAGACCATCTCTGGAAACACCATATATTTT. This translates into CASSEDKTISGNTIYF. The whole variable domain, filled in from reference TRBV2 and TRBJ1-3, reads EPEVTQTPSHQVTQMGQEVILRCVPISNHLYFYWYRQILGQKVEFLVSFYNNEISEKSEIFDDQFSVERPDGSNFTLKIRSTKLEDSAMYFCASSEDKTISGNTIYFGEGSWLTVV.

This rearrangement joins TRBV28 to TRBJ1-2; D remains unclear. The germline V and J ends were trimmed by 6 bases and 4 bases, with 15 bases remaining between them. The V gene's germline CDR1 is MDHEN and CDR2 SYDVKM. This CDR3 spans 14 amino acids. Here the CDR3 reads CASSPRQFSYGYTF. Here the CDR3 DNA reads TGTGCCAGCAGCCCCCGGCAGTTTTCCTATGGCTACACCTTC.

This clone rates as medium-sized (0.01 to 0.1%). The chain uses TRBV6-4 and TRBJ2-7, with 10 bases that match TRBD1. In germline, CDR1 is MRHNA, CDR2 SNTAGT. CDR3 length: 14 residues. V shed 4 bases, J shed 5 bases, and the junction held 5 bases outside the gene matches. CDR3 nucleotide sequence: TGTGCCAGCAGTGCGACAGGGGGCTTGGACGAGCAGTACTTC. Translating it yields CASSATGGLDEQYF.

This chain's CDR3 is CASSHSTDTQYF. DNA for the CDR3: TGTGCCAGCAGCCATAGCACAGATACGCAGTATTTT. The rearrangement uses TRBV11-3 and TRBJ2-3; D remains ambiguous. Trimming shortened V by 5 bases and J by 0 bases, and 3 bases separated the two germline ends. The CDR3 has 12 residues. In germline, CDR1 is SGHNT, CDR2 YENEEA.

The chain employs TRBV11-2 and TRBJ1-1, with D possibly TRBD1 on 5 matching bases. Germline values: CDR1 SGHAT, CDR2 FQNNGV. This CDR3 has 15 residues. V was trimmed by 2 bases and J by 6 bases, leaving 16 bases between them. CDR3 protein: CASSLYEGSVSEAFF. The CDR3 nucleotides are TGTGCCAGCAGCTTATATGAGGGGTCAGTCTCTGAAGCTTTCTTT. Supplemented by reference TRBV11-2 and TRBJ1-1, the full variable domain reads EAGVAQSPRYKIIEKRQSVAFWCNPISGHATLYWYQQILGQGPKLLIQFQNNGVVDDSQLPKDRFSAERLKGVDSTLKIQPAKLEDSAVYLCASSLYEGSVSEAFFGQGTRLTVV.

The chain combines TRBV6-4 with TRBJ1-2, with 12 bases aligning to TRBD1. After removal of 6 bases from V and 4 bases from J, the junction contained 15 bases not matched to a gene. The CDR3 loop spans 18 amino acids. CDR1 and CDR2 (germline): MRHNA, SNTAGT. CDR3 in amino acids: CASSQSWGQGAVGYGYTF. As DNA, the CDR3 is TGTGCCAGCAGCCAGTCATGGGGACAGGGGGCGGTTGGCTATGGCTACACCTTC.

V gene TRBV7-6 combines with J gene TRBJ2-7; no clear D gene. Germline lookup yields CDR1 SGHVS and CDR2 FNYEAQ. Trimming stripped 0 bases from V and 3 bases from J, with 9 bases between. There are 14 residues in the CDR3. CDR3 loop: CASSLALGDYEQYF. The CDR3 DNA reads TGTGCCAGCAGCTTAGCGTTGGGCGACTACGAGCAGTACTTC.

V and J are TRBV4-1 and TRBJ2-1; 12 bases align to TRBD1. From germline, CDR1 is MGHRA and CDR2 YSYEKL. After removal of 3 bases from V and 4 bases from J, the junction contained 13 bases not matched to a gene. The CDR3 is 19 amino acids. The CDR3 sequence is CASSHETPGTGGAYNEQFF. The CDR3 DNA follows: TGCGCCAGCAGCCACGAGACCCCCGGGACAGGGGGCGCTTACAATGAGCAGTTCTTC.

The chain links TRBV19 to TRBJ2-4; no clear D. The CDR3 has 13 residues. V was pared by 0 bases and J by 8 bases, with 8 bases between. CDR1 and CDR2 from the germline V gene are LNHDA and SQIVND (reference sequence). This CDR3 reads CASSIEDGDIQYF. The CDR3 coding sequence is TGTGCCAGTAGTATAGAGGATGGGGACATTCAGTACTTC.

The CDR3: CAWSGLSSYQYF. The CDR3 DNA reads as TGTGCCTGGAGTGGGCTGTCTAGCTATCAGTACTTC. The chain carries TRBV30 and TRBJ2-4; D may be TRBD2 (5 bases). Germline CDR1 is GTSNPN and CDR2 is SVGIG (reference sequence). V gave up 1 base and J gave up 12 bases, with 13 bases separating them. The CDR3 covers 12 residues.

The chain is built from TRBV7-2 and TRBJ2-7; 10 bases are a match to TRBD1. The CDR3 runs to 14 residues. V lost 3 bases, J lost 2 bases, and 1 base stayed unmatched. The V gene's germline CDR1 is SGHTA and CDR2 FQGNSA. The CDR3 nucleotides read TGTGCCAGCAGCTTCGGGACAGGGGCCTACGAGCAGTACTTC. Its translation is CASSFGTGAYEQYF.

CDR3 nucleotide sequence: TGTGCCAGCAGCTTATTACCCTACGAGCAGTACTTC. It yields the protein CASSLLPYEQYF. This chain uses TRBV11-1 with TRBJ2-7; D is unclear. The CDR3 consists of 12 residues. V shed 2 bases and J shed 2 bases, with 4 bases lying between them. Germline V gene lookup returns CDR1 SGHAT and CDR2 FQDESV (reference sequence). Looking up the rest from reference TRBV11-1 and TRBJ2-7 gives the full variable domain: EAEVAQSPRYKITEKSQAVAFWCDPISGHATLYWYRQILGQGPELLVQFQDESVVDDSQLPKDRFSAERLKGVDSTLKIQPAELGDSAMYLCASSLLPYEQYFGPGTRLTVT.

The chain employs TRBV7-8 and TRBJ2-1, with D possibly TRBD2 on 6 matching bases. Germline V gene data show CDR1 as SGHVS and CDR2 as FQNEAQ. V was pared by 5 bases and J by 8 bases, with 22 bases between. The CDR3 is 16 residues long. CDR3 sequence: CASSTPGGVTKDEQFF. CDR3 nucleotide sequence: TGTGCCAGCAGCACCCCAGGAGGGGTCACCAAGGATGAGCAGTTCTTC.

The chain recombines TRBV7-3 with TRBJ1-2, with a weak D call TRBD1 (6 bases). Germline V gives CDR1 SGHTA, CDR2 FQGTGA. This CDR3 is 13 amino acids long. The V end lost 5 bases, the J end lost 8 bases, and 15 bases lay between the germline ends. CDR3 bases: TGTGCCAGCAGCCCCGGGACACCTACCGGCTACACCTTC. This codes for CASSPGTPTGYTF. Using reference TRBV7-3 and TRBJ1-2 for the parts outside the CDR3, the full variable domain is GAGVSQTPSNKVTEKGKYVELRCDPISGHTALYWYRQSLGQGPEFLIYFQGTGAADDSGLPNDRFFAVRPEGSVSTLKIQRTERGDSAVYLCASSPGTPTGYTFGSGTRLTVV.

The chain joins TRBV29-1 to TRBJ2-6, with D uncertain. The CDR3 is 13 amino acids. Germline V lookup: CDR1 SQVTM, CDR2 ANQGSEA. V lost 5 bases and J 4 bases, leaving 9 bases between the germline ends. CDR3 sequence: CSVQIGGANVLTF. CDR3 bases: TGCAGCGTTCAAATAGGGGGGGCCAACGTCCTGACTTTC.

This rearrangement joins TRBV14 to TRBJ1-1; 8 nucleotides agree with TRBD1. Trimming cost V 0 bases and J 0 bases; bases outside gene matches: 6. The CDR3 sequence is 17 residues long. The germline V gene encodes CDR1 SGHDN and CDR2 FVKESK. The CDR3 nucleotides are TGTGCCAGCAGCCAAGATCCGGGACAGGTCGTGAACACTGAAGCTTTCTTT. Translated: CASSQDPGQVVNTEAFF. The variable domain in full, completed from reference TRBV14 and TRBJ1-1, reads EAGVTQFPSHSVIEKGQTVTLRCDPISGHDNLYWYRRVMGKEIKFLLHFVKESKQDESGMPNNRFLAERTGGTYSTLKVQPAELEDSGVYFCASSQDPGQVVNTEAFFGQGTRLTVV.

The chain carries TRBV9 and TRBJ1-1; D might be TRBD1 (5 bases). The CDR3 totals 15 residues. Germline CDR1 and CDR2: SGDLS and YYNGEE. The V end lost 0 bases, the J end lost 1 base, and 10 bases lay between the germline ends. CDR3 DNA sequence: TGTGCCAGCAGCGTAGGGATCCAGGGGAACACTGAAGCTTTCTTT. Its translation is CASSVGIQGNTEAFF.

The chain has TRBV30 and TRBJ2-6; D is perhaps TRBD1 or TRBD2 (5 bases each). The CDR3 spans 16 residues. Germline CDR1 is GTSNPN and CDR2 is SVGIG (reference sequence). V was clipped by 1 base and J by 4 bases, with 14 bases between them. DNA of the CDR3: TGTGCCTGGAGTGCCGTTTACGGGACCGGGGCCAACGTCCTGACTTTC. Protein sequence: CAWSAVYGTGANVLTF.

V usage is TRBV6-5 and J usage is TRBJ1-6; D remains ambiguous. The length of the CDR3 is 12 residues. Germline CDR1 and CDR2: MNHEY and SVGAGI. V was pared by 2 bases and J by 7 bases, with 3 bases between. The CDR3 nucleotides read TGTGCCAGCAGTTACGAAAATTCACCCCTCCACTTT. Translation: CASSYENSPLHF.

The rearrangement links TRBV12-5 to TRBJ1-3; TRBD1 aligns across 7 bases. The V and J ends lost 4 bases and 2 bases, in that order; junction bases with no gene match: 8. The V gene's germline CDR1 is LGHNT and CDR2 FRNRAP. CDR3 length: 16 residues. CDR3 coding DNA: TGTGCTAGTGGTTCCCCAGGGGGACTCGCTGGAAACACCATATATTTT. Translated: CASGSPGGLAGNTIYF.

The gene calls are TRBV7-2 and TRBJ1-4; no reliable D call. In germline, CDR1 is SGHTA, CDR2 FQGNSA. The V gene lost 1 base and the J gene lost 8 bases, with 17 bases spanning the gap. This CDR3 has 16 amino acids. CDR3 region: CASSLGGPGSGEKLFF. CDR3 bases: TGTGCCAGCAGCTTAGGAGGGCCCGGGTCGGGGGAAAAACTGTTTTTT.